What follows are 10 T cell receptor beta chains derived from one specimen sequenced in a study of regulatory T cells in long-lasting Graves disease. To make TCR beta libraries, researchers used iRepertoire HTBI primers and Arm-PCR of CDR3 regions. TCRdb re-called the multiplex PCR reads with MiXCR, one entry per CDR3 protein. The table has over 650,000 distinct CDR3 sequences, 25% to 35% seen once. Time point denoted: persistent/refractory GD, antithyroid drugs over 5 years with positive TRAb. Scientists built the TCR library using RNA that was extracted from PBMCs. Sequences were derived from peripheral blood mononuclear cells (PBMCs), sampled when the disease was refractory, from a patient treated with antithyroid drugs. Every receptor here comes from a female donor with Graves disease.

This clonotype has ten or more counts. This chain links TRBV12-3 or TRBV12-4 with TRBJ2-2; D uncertain. Between the trimmed V and J ends, which lost 6 bases and 1 base, there was a span of 6 bases. This CDR3 has 13 amino acids. This CDR3 is CASSLMNTGELFF. CDR3 nucleotide sequence: TGTGCCAGCAGCTTAATGAACACCGGGGAGCTGTTTTTT.

The chain joins TRBV9 to TRBJ2-5; 7 bases fit TRBD2. There are 15 residues in the CDR3. Germline values: CDR1 SGDLS, CDR2 YYNGEE. J gave up 3 bases and V 0 bases, and 5 bases lay outside the gene matches. CDR3 residues: CASSVEVAGEETQYF. As DNA, the CDR3 is TGTGCCAGCAGCGTAGAGGTAGCGGGTGAAGAGACCCAGTACTTC. Full variable domain (remainder filled in from reference TRBV9 and TRBJ2-5): DSGVTQTPKHLITATGQRVTLRCSPRSGDLSVYWYQQSLDQGLQFLIQYYNGEERAKGNILERFSAQQFPDLHSELNLSSLELGDSALYFCASSVEVAGEETQYFGPGTRLLVL.

A note on this clonotype: A read error may account for a junction end that differs from germline. The chain combines TRBV5-4 with TRBJ1-4; no clear D. The CDR3 is 13 amino acids. CDR1 is SGHNT, CDR2 YYREEE, per germline (reference sequence). CDR3 amino acids: CACSFWESPKLFF. For the CDR3, the DNA is TGTGCCTGCAGCTTCTGGGAATCTCCCAAACTGTTTTTT.

The gene calls are TRBV29-1 and TRBJ2-5; 8 nucleotides line up with TRBD2. V lost 6 bases, J lost 4 bases, and 10 bases stayed unmatched. Germline lookup yields CDR1 SQVTM and CDR2 ANQGSEA. The CDR3 extends over 14 amino acids. CDR3 protein: CSVGGAAGGETQYF. The CDR3 nucleotides are TGCAGCGTCGGGGGTGCGGCGGGAGGAGAGACCCAGTACTTC.

The chain couples TRBV19 to TRBJ1-5, with D unresolved. The germline CDR1 and CDR2 sequences are LNHDA and SQIVND (reference sequence). V shed 5 bases and J shed 3 bases, with 17 bases lying between them. This CDR3 comprises 16 residues. CDR3 residues: CASSPGSGSSNQPQHF. The CDR3 DNA follows: TGTGCCAGTAGTCCGGGGTCCGGGTCATCCAATCAGCCCCAGCATTTT.

The chain joins TRBV6-2 or TRBV6-3 to TRBJ1-2, with 11 nucleotides matching TRBD1. Germline V lookup: CDR1 MNHEY, CDR2 SVGEGT. Germline trimming cut 5 bases from V and 5 bases from J; bases unmatched to any gene: 7. The CDR3 is 15 residues long. This CDR3 reads CASSSTGTGGYGYTF. CDR3 nucleotides: TGTGCCAGCAGTAGCACCGGGACAGGGGGTTATGGCTACACCTTC.

This rearrangement joins TRBV20-1 to TRBJ1-1, with D tentatively TRBD1 (6 bases). Trimming left V 3 bases short and J 0 bases short, with 8 bases between. In germline, CDR1 is DFQATT, CDR2 SNEGSKA (reference sequence). CDR3 length: 13 residues. The CDR3 region has the DNA TGCAGTGCTAGTGGACAGCTGAACACTGAAGCTTTCTTT. Amino acid sequence: CSASGQLNTEAFF.

This clonotype has just a few counts. This chain connects TRBV20-1 to TRBJ1-1; D possibly corresponds to TRBD1 (6 bases). The length of the CDR3 is 13 residues. V gave up 5 bases and J gave up 1 base, with 11 bases separating them. CDR1 DFQATT and CDR2 SNEGSKA come from the germline V gene (reference sequence). CDR3 coding DNA: TGCAGTGCTTCCGCGGGGGCGAACACTGAAGCTTTCTTT. Protein: CSASAGANTEAFF.

The chain is built from TRBV7-9 and TRBJ1-2; D remains unclear. The germline CDR1 and CDR2 sequences are SEHNR and FQNEAQ (reference sequence). V was clipped by 1 base and J by 8 bases, with 11 bases between them. The CDR3 totals 13 residues. CDR3 bases: TGTGCCAGCAGCTTAGAAGCCCCGAGCGGCTACACCTTC. Its translation is CASSLEAPSGYTF. The complete variable domain, with remaining parts taken from reference TRBV7-9 and TRBJ1-2, reads DTGVSQNPRHKITKRGQNVTFRCDPISEHNRLYWYRQTLGQGPEFLTYFQNEAQLEKSRLLSDRFSAERPKGSFSTLEIQRTEQGDSAMYLCASSLEAPSGYTFGSGTRLTVV.

This clonotype was counted between two and nine times. J is TRBJ2-5 and V is TRBV7-3; D is perhaps TRBD2 (7 bases). V lost 5 bases and J 6 bases, leaving 19 bases between the germline ends. CDR1 and CDR2 from the germline V gene are SGHTA and FQGTGA. The CDR3 is 15 residues long. In DNA form, the CDR3 reads TGTGCCAGCAGCCTCGGACAGTCCGGGGGGCAGACCCAGTACTTC. This sequence encodes CASSLGQSGGQTQYF.